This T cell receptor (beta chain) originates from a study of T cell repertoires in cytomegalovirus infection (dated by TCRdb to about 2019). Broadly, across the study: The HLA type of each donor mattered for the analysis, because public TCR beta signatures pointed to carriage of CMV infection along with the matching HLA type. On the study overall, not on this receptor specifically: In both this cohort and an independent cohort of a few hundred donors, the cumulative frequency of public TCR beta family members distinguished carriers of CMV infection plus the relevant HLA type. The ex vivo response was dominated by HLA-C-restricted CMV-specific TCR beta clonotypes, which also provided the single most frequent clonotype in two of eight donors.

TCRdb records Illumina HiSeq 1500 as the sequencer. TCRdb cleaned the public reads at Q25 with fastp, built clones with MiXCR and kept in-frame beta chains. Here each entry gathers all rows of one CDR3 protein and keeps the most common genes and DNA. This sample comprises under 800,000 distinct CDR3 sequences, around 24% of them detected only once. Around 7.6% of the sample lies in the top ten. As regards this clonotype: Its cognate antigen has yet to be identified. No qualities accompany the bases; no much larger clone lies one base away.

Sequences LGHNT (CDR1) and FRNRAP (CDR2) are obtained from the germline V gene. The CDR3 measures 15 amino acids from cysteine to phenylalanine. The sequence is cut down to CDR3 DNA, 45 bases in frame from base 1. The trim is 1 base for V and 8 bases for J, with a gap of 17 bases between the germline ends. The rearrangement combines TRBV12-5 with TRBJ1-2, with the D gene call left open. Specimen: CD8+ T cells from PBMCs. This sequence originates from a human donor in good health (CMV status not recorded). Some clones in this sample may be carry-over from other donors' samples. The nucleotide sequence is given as TGTGCTAGTGGTTTGGGACGGTACGGGGATCGAGGCTACACCTTC. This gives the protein CASGLGRYGDRGYTF. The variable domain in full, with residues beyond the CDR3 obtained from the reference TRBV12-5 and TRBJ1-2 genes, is DARVTQTPRHKVTEMGQEVTMRCQPILGHNTVFWYRQTMMQGLELLAYFRNRAPLDDSGMPKDRFSAEMPDATLATLKIQPSEPRDSAVYFCASGLGRYGDRGYTFGSGTRLTVV.